Listed below are T cell receptor beta chains from one sample, sequenced in a study of Ad26.COV2.S vaccination and SARS-CoV-2 variants. Assay: immunoSEQ multiplex PCR; the TCRdb copy retains only in-frame clones and omits some. The sample lists around 300,000 clones; roughly nine tenths were seen once. The specimen was peripheral blood, collected in a trial of Ad26.COV2.S vaccine versus placebo. Receptors originate from a person between 18 and 65 years old who received the Ad26.COV2.S COVID-19 vaccine or a placebo. Both conserved end residues are part of each CDR3. The D gene is left open where the match is weak. Size values are once, few and many counts, or a class for expanded clones, and some rows have none.

size: .; V: TRBV2; D: TRBD1; J: TRBJ1-5; DNA: TGTGCCAGCTCTCCGGACAGGGGAAGCAATCAGCCCCAGCATTTT; CDR3: CASSPDRGSNQPQHF
size: .; V: TRBV27; D: .; J: TRBJ2-1; DNA: TGTGCCAGCAGTTTAGGGAATGAGCAGTTCTTC; CDR3: CASSLGNEQFF
size: .; V: TRBV2; D: TRBD2; J: TRBJ2-1; DNA: TGTGCCAGTGCCGGGGGGGATGAGCAGTTCTTC; CDR3: CASAGGDEQFF
size: .; V: TRBV7-2; D: TRBD2; J: TRBJ2-7; DNA: TGTGCCAGCAGCTTGGCTAGCGGATCCTACGAGCAGTACTTC; CDR3: CASSLASGSYEQYF
size: once; V: TRBV14; D: .; J: TRBJ1-3; DNA: TGTGCCAGCAGCCAAGTATCTCGTAGGTCCCCGGGCTCTGGAAACACCATATATTTT; CDR3: CASSQVSRRSPGSGNTIYF
size: .; V: TRBV30; D: .; J: TRBJ2-3; DNA: TGTGCCTTGGATGGGGAGCGGGTGGCAGATACGCAGTATTTT; CDR3: CALDGERVADTQYF
size: .; V: TRBV27; D: .; J: TRBJ1-1; DNA: TGTGCCAGCACTGGGATGAACACTGAAGCTTTCTTT; CDR3: CASTGMNTEAFF
size: .; V: TRBV5-1; D: .; J: TRBJ2-2; DNA: TGCGCCAGCAGCTTACCGGGGGCCGACACCGGGGAGCTGTTTTTT; CDR3: CASSLPGADTGELFF
size: .; V: TRBV6-2/TRBV6-3; D: .; J: TRBJ2-1; DNA: TGTGCCAGCAGTTACCAAGGGGGGGTTGGCGGTGAGCAGTTCTTC; CDR3: CASSYQGGVGGEQFF
size: few; V: TRBV5-4; D: TRBD2; J: TRBJ2-2; DNA: TGTGCCAGCAGCTTGGCCGTGGCTAGCGGGAGTATCCCCGGGGAGCTGTTTTTT; CDR3: CASSLAVASGSIPGELFF
size: .; V: TRBV4-2; D: .; J: TRBJ2-5; DNA: TGTGCCAGCAGCCAAGATCGTTTGGAGGAGAGGGGAGAGACCCAGTACTTC; CDR3: CASSQDRLEERGETQYF
size: .; V: TRBV5-1; D: TRBD2; J: TRBJ2-1; DNA: TGCGCCAGCAGCTCACCAATTTATAGCGGGCCCGCTGGTAACAATGAGCAGTTCTTC; CDR3: CASSSPIYSGPAGNNEQFF
size: .; V: TRBV9; D: .; J: TRBJ1-1; DNA: TGTGCCAGCAGCGTATCCGCATCCCTAGACATGGTGAACACTGAAGCTTTCTTT; CDR3: CASSVSASLDMVNTEAFF
size: .; V: TRBV7-9; D: .; J: TRBJ2-1; DNA: TGTGCCAGCACCACTTCTCCCCAGGGAGAGCAGTTCTTC; CDR3: CASTTSPQGEQFF
size: .; V: TRBV6-5; D: TRBD1; J: TRBJ2-5; DNA: TGTGCCAGCAGAGCCGGGACAGAAGAGACCCAGTACTTC; CDR3: CASRAGTEETQYF
size: .; V: TRBV7-9; D: .; J: TRBJ2-2; DNA: TGTGCCAGCAGCTCACCAACATCAGGGATCCTCGACACCGGGGAGCTGTTTTTT; CDR3: CASSSPTSGILDTGELFF
size: few; V: TRBV7-2; D: .; J: TRBJ2-1; DNA: TGTGCCAGCAGCCCCCGGACTCGTTACAATGAGCAGTTCTTC; CDR3: CASSPRTRYNEQFF
size: .; V: TRBV7-2; D: .; J: TRBJ2-3; DNA: TGTGCCAGCAGCTCCCTGGGGGGCGGGGCAGATACGCAGTATTTT; CDR3: CASSSLGGGADTQYF
size: .; V: TRBV19; D: .; J: TRBJ1-5; DNA: TGTGCCAGTAGTGCCGCTCGGACTACTCTAGGGAGCAATCAGCCCCAGCATTTT; CDR3: CASSAARTTLGSNQPQHF
size: once; V: TRBV18; D: .; J: TRBJ1-3; DNA: TGTGCCAGCTCACCCCGCGCCTCAGGGGTCTCTGGAAACACCATATATTTT; CDR3: CASSPRASGVSGNTIYF
size: .; V: TRBV6-1; D: .; J: TRBJ1-1; DNA: TGTGCCAGCAGTGAGAGGGGCGGAACCCTTGAAGCTTTCTTT; CDR3: CASSERGGTLEAFF
size: few; V: TRBV6-4; D: .; J: TRBJ2-1; DNA: TGTGCCAGCAGTGACCGGACCTACAATGAGCAGTTCTTC; CDR3: CASSDRTYNEQFF
size: .; V: TRBV5-1; D: .; J: TRBJ2-1; DNA: TGCGCCAGCAGCGAGGGCGGAAGCTCCTACAATGAGCAGTTCTTC; CDR3: CASSEGGSSYNEQFF
size: .; V: TRBV18; D: TRBD1; J: TRBJ1-2; DNA: TGTGCCAGCTCACCATTAGAAGGCGGACAGGTCTATGGCTACACCTTC; CDR3: CASSPLEGGQVYGYTF
size: .; V: TRBV23-1; D: .; J: TRBJ1-2; DNA: TGCGCCAGCAGTCAATTCTGGCCGGAAAGGTCTGGCTACACCTTC; CDR3: CASSQFWPERSGYTF
size: few; V: TRBV7-9; D: TRBD1; J: TRBJ1-3; DNA: TGTGCCAGCAGCTCCTTCGGGACAGCGAGTTCTGGAAACACCATATATTTT; CDR3: CASSSFGTASSGNTIYF
size: .; V: TRBV9; D: .; J: TRBJ1-2; DNA: TGTGCCAGCAGCGCGGGACTTGATGGCTACACCTTC; CDR3: CASSAGLDGYTF
size: .; V: TRBV19; D: .; J: TRBJ2-5; DNA: TGTGCCAGTAGTATGTGGACGACGGGTTACCAAGAGACCCAGTACTTC; CDR3: CASSMWTTGYQETQYF
size: few; V: TRBV30; D: .; J: TRBJ1-5; DNA: TGTGCCTGGAGCCCTATTGGTTACAATCAGCCCCAGCATTTT; CDR3: CAWSPIGYNQPQHF
size: .; V: TRBV5-6; D: .; J: TRBJ1-2; DNA: TGTGCCAGCAGCTTTACCTCCGGGACCTATGGCTACACCTTC; CDR3: CASSFTSGTYGYTF
size: .; V: TRBV5-1; D: .; J: TRBJ1-3; DNA: TGCGCCAGCAGCCCCGGCGGGCCCTCTGGAAACACCATATATTTT; CDR3: CASSPGGPSGNTIYF
size: .; V: TRBV7-9; D: TRBD1; J: TRBJ2-1; DNA: TGTGCCAGCAGCGCTCGGGACAGCGGCTCCTACAATGAGCAGTTCTTC; CDR3: CASSARDSGSYNEQFF
size: .; V: TRBV7-8; D: .; J: TRBJ1-2; DNA: TGTGCCAGCAGCTTAAGGGTCCTCTATGGCTACACCTTC; CDR3: CASSLRVLYGYTF
size: .; V: TRBV10-3; D: .; J: TRBJ1-1; DNA: TGTGCCATCAGTGAGGCGCGGGATTACACTGAAGCTTTCTTT; CDR3: CAISEARDYTEAFF
size: .; V: TRBV11-2; D: .; J: TRBJ2-5; DNA: TGTGCCAGCAGCTCATTCGTCATGGAACAAGAGACCCAGTACTTC; CDR3: CASSSFVMEQETQYF
size: .; V: TRBV27; D: TRBD1; J: TRBJ2-1; DNA: TGTGCCAGCAGTCTACCGACAGGGGATGAGCAGTTCTTC; CDR3: CASSLPTGDEQFF
size: .; V: TRBV6-2/TRBV6-3; D: .; J: TRBJ1-5; DNA: TGTGCCAGCAGTTACCAAGGACACCAGCCCCAGCATTTT; CDR3: CASSYQGHQPQHF
size: .; V: TRBV4-3; D: .; J: TRBJ1-2; DNA: TGCGCCAGCAGCCAAGTCGTGAACTATGGCTACACCTTC; CDR3: CASSQVVNYGYTF
size: .; V: TRBV28; D: .; J: TRBJ2-7; DNA: TGTGCCAGCAGAAAGGACAGTTACGAGCAGTACTTC; CDR3: CASRKDSYEQYF
size: .; V: TRBV15; D: .; J: TRBJ1-1; DNA: TGTGCCACCAGCAGAGAACGGGGGGGTTACAAAGCTTTCTTT; CDR3: CATSRERGGYKAFF
size: .; V: TRBV4-1; D: .; J: TRBJ1-1; DNA: TGCGCCAGCAGCCGGGGGAGGGGCACTGAAGCTTTCTTT; CDR3: CASSRGRGTEAFF
size: once; V: TRBV9; D: TRBD1; J: TRBJ1-1; DNA: TGTGCCAGCAGCGTCCAAGGGGGCTTAGTCACTGAAGCTTTCTTT; CDR3: CASSVQGGLVTEAFF
size: .; V: TRBV19; D: .; J: TRBJ1-5; DNA: TGTGCCAGTACCCCAAGGGACGGCCCTGTGAATCAGCCCCAGCATTTT; CDR3: CASTPRDGPVNQPQHF
size: .; V: TRBV6-5; D: TRBD1; J: TRBJ1-1; DNA: TGTGCCAGCAGTCCTGGACAGGGACTCGCTTTCTTT; CDR3: CASSPGQGLAFF
size: .; V: TRBV7-9; D: .; J: TRBJ2-1; DNA: TGTGCCAGCAGCCTCCTGGCTGGGTACAATGAGCAGTTCTTC; CDR3: CASSLLAGYNEQFF
size: .; V: TRBV7-9; D: .; J: TRBJ2-1; DNA: TGTGCCAGCAGCTTCAATGAGCAGTTCTTC; CDR3: CASSFNEQFF
size: .; V: TRBV9; D: .; J: TRBJ2-3; DNA: TGTGCCAGCAGCGTATACGGGAGCACAGATACGCAGTATTTT; CDR3: CASSVYGSTDTQYF
size: few; V: TRBV28; D: TRBD1; J: TRBJ2-7; DNA: TGTGCCAGCCTCCCAACCCTACCGGGACAGTCCTACGAGCAGTACTTC; CDR3: CASLPTLPGQSYEQYF
size: .; V: TRBV28; D: .; J: TRBJ1-3; DNA: TGTGCCAGCAGCCCTGGAAACACCATATATTTT; CDR3: CASSPGNTIYF
size: once; V: TRBV6-2/TRBV6-3; D: .; J: TRBJ2-3; DNA: TGTGCCAGCAGTCTAGCGCAAAGAGGTTCAGATACGCAGTATTTT; CDR3: CASSLAQRGSDTQYF
size: .; V: TRBV6-2/TRBV6-3; D: .; J: TRBJ2-2; DNA: TGTGCCAGCAGCCGGGACGGCTTAAACACCGGGGAGCTGTTTTTT; CDR3: CASSRDGLNTGELFF